This T cell receptor beta chain appears in the sequencing data of a study of shared clonotypes between healthy human individuals (dated by TCRdb to the early 2020s). Regarding the research as a whole: Three men and two women, aged 18 to 49 years, made up the cohort. Per donor, three plates each were used for CD4 naive and CD4 memory, two for CD8 naive, and one for CD8 memory. Blood TCR repertoires of roughly five healthy adults were deeply sequenced to estimate repertoire size and the extent of clonotype sharing between individuals. To increase sequencing depth and limit assay-specific biases, different laboratories used diverse techniques to prepare libraries and sequence TCR repertoires. Per donor, leukapheresis produced somewhere between about 0.8 and 9.5 billion PBMCs.

Healthy HIV-negative adults with no recently reported acute infections or vaccinations were included as donors. Every donor was a Caucasian adult living in Nashville, Tennessee, USA. CD4+ T cells were enriched through magnetic negative selection, after which naive cells were positively selected on CD45RA and the remaining negative fraction served as the memory subset. After blood collection by leukapheresis, PBMCs were isolated using Ficoll-Histopaque density gradient centrifugation and then cryopreserved in the vapor phase of liquid nitrogen. Purity and quantity of every magnetically sorted T cell population were checked by analytical flow cytometry. Genomic DNA was isolated from every sorted fraction and measured by UV absorbance on a Nanodrop 2000c. Overall study results and their limits: Rarefaction of sorted-subset datasets indicated incomplete sequencing despite the large sequencing depth. Sampling was restricted to blood, and TCR repertoires in tissues likely differ from the TCR repertoires found in blood. Clonotypes shared by all four sorted-subset donors showed higher generation probabilities than non-shared clonotypes. Naive subsets generally had larger estimated clonotype richness than memory subsets. Pairwise subsampling led to the expectation that sequencing depth would affect the degree of clonotype sharing among donors. Because the study included only a small number of donors, the genetic and exposure-history diversity represented was limited. When four donors were compared, the shared fraction of clonotypes was around 4.6% for naive CD4, about 4% for naive CD8, 2% to 2.5% for memory CD4, and less than 0.45% for memory CD8.

Using the deep immunoSEQ assay, multiplex PCR amplified TCR CDR3 regions from genomic DNA. Extracted genomic DNA from each cell subset was distributed evenly across all wells of several immunoSEQ 96-well plates, and each plate was treated as a replicate. For sorted subsets, around 0.2 ug of genomic DNA, equivalent to about 30,000 T cell genomes, went into each replicate PCR. Purified libraries were measured with a Qubit 3.0 fluorometer, size-checked on a Bioanalyzer 2100, and measured again with the KAPA Library Quantification kit. A separate single-read 150-cycle Illumina NextSeq 550 flow cell was used to sequence each immunoSEQ 96-well plate. Processing in the source paper ran as follows. Because the immunoSEQ output included only junctional sequences and no quality scores, the filtering could not be the same as the filtering used for full-length reads. Sequences were annotated with PyIR, a Python wrapper for IgBLAST v1.9, and V/J genes and CDR3 were assigned using IMGT germline references. Any read was removed if the V/J assignment was weak (E-value above 1e-6), the CDR3 was missing, or the read contained stop codons, out-of-frame junctions, or ambiguous translated residues. V3J clonotypes were defined as sequences sharing an identical inferred V gene, J gene, and CDR3 amino acid sequence. Percentage overlap between repertoires was calculated by dividing the number of shared unique clonotypes by the size of the smaller repertoire. Repertoire richness was assessed with RTK rarefaction, the Chao1 estimator, and Recon v2.1 estimates of unobserved clonotypes. Generation probabilities for all TCRbeta clonotypes obtained by the gDNA method from a handful of donors were computed using OLGA. Sourced from immuneACCESS, this table was stored by TCRdb with only in-frame sequences that have V and J called. A share of the clones is absent; for the studies checked, an unresolved V gene accounts for under half, and the remainder has no known explanation. The V and J calls and clone size are taken from that table; D and trimming were inferred from the DNA. The table for this sample lists fewer than 2.5 million clones; approximately 94% of them were counted only once. 0.35% to 0.45% of the sample comes from the top ten.

V drops 5 bases and J drops 2 bases, leaving 10 bases in between. The germline V gene specifies SGHAT as CDR1 and FQNNGV as CDR2. Its CDR3 holds 13 amino acids, cysteine through phenylalanine. Only the CDR3 region is kept as DNA, spanning 39 bases read in frame from base 1. As for this clone: The clone's antigen remains unknown. No base-level quality is on record; no much larger clone is a single base apart.

The sample taken for sequencing was naive CD4+ T cells from PBMCs. This sample's cell subset or site label indicates: CD45RA+ positively selected. The chain employs TRBV11-2 and TRBJ2-7; the D gene is perhaps TRBD1, on 5 matching bases. The clonotype comes from a man younger than 30 in good health. Some clones in this sample may be carry-over from other donors' samples. The nucleotides are TGTGCCAGCAGCCTCGACAGCCCCTACGAGCAGTACTTC. This is translated as CASSLDSPYEQYF.